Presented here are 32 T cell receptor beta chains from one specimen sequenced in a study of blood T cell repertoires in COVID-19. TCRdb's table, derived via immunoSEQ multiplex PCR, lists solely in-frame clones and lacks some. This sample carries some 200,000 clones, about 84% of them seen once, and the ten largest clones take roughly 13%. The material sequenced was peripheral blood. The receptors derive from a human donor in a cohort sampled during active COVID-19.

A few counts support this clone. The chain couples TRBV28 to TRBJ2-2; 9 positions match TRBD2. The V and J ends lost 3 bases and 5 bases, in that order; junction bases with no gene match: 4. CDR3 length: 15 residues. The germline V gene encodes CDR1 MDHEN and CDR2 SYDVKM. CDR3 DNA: TGTGCCAGCAGTTTCAGACTAGCGGTTACCGGGGAGCTGTTTTTT. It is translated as CASSFRLAVTGELFF.

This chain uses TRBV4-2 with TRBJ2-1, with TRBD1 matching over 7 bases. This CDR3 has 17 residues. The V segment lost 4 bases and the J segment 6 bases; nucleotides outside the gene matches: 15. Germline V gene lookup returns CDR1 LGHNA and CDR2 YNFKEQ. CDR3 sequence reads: CASSLKGAQRGPNEQFF. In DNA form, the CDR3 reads TGTGCCAGCAGCCTAAAGGGGGCACAAAGGGGCCCCAATGAGCAGTTCTTC.

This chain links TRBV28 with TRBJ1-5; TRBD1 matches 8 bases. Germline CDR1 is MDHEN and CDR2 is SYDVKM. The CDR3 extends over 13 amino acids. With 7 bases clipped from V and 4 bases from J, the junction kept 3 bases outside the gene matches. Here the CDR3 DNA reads TGTGCCAGCATTACAGGGGGTAATCAGCCCCAGCATTTT. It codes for CASITGGNQPQHF.

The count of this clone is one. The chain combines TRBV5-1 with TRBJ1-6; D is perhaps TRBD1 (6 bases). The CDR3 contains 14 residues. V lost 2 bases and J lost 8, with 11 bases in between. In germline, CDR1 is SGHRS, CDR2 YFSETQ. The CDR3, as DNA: TGCGCCAGCAGCTTAACAGGGAAAGATTCACCCCTCCACTTT. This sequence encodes CASSLTGKDSPLHF.

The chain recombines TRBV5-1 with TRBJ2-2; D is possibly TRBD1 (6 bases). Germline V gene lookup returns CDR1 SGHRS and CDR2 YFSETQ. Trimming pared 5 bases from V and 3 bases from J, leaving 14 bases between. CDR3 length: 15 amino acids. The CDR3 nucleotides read TGCGCCAGCAGTGGACAGCCACGCTACACCGGGGAGCTGTTTTTT. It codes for CASSGQPRYTGELFF.

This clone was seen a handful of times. The CDR3 reads CASSLVGTGPGNTIYF. The CDR3 nucleotides read TGTGCCAGCAGCTTAGTAGGGACAGGGCCTGGAAACACCATATATTTT. The chain uses TRBV7-2 and TRBJ1-3; TRBD1 agrees at 9 bases. Germline-derived CDR1 and CDR2 are SGHTA and FQGNSA. The CDR3 contains 16 residues. V gave up 1 base and J gave up 2 bases; unmatched junction bases: 3.

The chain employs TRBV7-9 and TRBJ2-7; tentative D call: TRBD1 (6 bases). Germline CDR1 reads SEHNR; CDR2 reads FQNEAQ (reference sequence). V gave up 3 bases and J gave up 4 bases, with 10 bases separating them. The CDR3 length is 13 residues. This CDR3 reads CASSLRTAYEQYF. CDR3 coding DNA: TGTGCCAGCAGCTTGAGGACAGCATACGAGCAGTACTTC.

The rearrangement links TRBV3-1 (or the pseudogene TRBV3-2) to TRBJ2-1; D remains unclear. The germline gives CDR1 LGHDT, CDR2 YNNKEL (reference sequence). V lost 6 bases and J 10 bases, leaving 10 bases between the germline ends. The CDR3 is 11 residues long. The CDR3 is CASRSLEEQFF. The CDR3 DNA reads TGTGCCAGCAGGTCGCTGGAGGAGCAGTTCTTC.

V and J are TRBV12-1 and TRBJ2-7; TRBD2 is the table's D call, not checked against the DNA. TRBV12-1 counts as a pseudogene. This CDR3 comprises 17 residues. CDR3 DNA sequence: TGTGCCAGCAGCCTTCGTAGCGGGGGGCTGAAAATCTACGAGCAGTACTTC. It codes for CASSLRSGGLKIYEQYF.

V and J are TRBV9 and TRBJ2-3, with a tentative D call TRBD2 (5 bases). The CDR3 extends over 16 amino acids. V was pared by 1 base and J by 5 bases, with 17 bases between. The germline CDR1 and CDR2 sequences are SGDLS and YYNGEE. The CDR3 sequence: CASSVRGDSGVDTQYF. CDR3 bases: TGTGCCAGCAGCGTACGTGGAGACTCCGGGGTAGATACGCAGTATTTT.

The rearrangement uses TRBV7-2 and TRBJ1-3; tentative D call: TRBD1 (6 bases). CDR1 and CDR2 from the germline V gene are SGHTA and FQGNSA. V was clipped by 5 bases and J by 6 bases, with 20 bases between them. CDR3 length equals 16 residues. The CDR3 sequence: CASSPSLSQGQNTIYF. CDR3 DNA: TGTGCCAGCAGCCCCTCCCTGAGCCAGGGACAAAACACCATATATTTT.

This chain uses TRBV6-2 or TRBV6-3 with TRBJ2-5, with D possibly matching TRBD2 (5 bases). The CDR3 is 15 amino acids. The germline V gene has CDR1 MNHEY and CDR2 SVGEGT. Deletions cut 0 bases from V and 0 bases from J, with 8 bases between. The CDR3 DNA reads TGTGCCAGCAGTTACTCGAGGGCGGACCAAGAGACCCAGTACTTC. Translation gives CASSYSRADQETQYF.

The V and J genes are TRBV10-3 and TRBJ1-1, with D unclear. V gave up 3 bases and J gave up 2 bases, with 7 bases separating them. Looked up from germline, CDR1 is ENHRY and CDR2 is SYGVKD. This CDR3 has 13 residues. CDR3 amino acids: CAISESLNTEAFF. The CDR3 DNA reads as TGTGCCATCAGTGAATCTCTAAACACTGAAGCTTTCTTT.

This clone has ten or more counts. The CDR3: CASSLGAWATEAFF. The DNA for the CDR3 is TGTGCCAGCAGCTTGGGTGCGTGGGCCACTGAAGCTTTCTTT. The chain joins TRBV5-6 to TRBJ1-1; no clear D. There are 14 residues in the CDR3. The germline gives CDR1 SGHDT, CDR2 YYEEEE. Between the trimmed V and J ends, which lost 0 bases and 4 bases, there was a span of 10 bases.

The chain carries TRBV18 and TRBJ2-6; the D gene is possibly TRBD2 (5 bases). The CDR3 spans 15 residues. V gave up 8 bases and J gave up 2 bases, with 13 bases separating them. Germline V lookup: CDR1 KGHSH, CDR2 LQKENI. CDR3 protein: CASQRGGAGANVLTF. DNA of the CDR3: TGTGCCAGCCAACGGGGTGGTGCTGGGGCCAACGTCCTGACTTTC.

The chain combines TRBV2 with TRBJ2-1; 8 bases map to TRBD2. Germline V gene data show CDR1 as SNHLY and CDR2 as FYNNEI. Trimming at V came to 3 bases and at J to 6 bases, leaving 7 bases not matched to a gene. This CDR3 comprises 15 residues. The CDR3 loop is CASSEGPGLANEQFF. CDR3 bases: TGTGCCAGCAGTGAGGGTCCAGGACTAGCCAATGAGCAGTTCTTC.

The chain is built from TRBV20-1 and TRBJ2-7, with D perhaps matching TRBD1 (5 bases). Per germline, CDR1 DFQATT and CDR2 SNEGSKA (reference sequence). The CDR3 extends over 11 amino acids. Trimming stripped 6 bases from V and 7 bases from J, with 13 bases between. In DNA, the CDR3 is TGCAGTGCCTTGGGGCTCGGGGAGCAGTACTTC. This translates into CSALGLGEQYF.

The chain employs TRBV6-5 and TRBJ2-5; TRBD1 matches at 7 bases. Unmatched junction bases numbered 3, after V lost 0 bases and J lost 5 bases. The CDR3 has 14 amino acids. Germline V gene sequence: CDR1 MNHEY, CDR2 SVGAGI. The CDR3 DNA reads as TGTGCCAGCAGTTACTCCGGCAGGGGGGAGACCCAGTACTTC. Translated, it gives CASSYSGRGETQYF.

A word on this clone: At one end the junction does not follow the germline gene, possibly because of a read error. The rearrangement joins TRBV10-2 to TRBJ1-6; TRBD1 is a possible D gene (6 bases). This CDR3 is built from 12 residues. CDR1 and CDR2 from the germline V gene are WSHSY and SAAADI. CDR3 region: CASSTDRVELYF. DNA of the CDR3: TGCGCCAGCAGTACGGACAGAGTCGAACTATACTTT.

This chain's CDR3 is CASSVGLAGITGELFF. In DNA form, the CDR3 reads TGTGCCAGCAGCGTAGGACTAGCGGGGATCACCGGGGAGCTGTTTTTT. V usage is TRBV9 and J usage is TRBJ2-2, with TRBD2 matching 11 bases. V trimming: 0 bases; J trimming: 4 bases; junction bases outside the gene matches: 2. The CDR3 extends over 16 amino acids. CDR1 and CDR2 (germline): SGDLS, YYNGEE. Full variable domain (rest looked up from reference TRBV9 and TRBJ2-2): DSGVTQTPKHLITATGQRVTLRCSPRSGDLSVYWYQQSLDQGLQFLIQYYNGEERAKGNILERFSAQQFPDLHSELNLSSLELGDSALYFCASSVGLAGITGELFFGEGSRLTVL.

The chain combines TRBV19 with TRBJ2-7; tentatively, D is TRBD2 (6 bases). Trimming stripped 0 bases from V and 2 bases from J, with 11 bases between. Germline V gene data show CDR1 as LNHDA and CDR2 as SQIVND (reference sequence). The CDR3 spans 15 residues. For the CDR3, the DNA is TGTGCCAGTAGTATAGATCGGGGGAATGCCTACGAGCAGTACTTC. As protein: CASSIDRGNAYEQYF. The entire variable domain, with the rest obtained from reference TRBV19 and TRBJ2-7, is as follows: DGGITQSPKYLFRKEGQNVTLSCEQNLNHDAMYWYRQDPGQGLRLIYYSQIVNDFQKGDIAEGYSVSREKKESFPLTVTSAQKNPTAFYLCASSIDRGNAYEQYFGPGTRLTVT.

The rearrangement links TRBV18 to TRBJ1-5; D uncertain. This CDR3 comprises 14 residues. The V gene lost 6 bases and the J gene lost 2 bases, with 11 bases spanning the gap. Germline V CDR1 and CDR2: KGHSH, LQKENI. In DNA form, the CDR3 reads TGTGCCAGCTCCCTGACTAGGGGCAATCAGCCCCAGCATTTT. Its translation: CASSLTRGNQPQHF.

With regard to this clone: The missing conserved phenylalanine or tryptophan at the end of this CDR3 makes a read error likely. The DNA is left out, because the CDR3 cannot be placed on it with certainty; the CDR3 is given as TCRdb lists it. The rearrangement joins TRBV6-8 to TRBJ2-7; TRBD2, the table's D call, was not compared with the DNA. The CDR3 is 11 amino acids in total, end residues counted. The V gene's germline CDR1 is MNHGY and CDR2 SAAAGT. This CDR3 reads CASLRGTSGPI.

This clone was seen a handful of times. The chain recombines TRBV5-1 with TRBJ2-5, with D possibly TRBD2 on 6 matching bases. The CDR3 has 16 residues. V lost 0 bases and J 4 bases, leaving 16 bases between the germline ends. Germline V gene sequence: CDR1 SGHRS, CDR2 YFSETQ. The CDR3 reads CASSLAGGSEGETQYF. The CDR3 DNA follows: TGCGCCAGCAGCTTGGCCGGGGGTTCAGAGGGAGAGACCCAGTACTTC. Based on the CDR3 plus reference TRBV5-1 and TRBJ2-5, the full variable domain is KAGVTQTPRYLIKTRGQQVTLSCSPISGHRSVSWYQQTPGQGLQFLFEYFSETQRNKGNFPGRFSGRQFSNSRSEMNVSTLELGDSALYLCASSLAGGSEGETQYFGPGTRLLVL.

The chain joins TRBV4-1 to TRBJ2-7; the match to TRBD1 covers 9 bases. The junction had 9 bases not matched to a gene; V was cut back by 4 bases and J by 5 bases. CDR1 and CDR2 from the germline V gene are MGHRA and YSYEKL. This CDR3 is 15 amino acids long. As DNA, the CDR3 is TGCGCCAGCAGCCGTACAGGGGGCGCAAGGAACGAGCAGTACTTC. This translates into CASSRTGGARNEQYF.

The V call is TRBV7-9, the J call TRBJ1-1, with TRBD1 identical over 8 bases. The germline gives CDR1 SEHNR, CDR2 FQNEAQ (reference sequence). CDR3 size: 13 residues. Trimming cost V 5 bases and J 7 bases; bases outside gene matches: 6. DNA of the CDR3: TGTGCCAGCAGCAAAGCAGGGGGCAGTGAAGCTTTCTTT. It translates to CASSKAGGSEAFF.

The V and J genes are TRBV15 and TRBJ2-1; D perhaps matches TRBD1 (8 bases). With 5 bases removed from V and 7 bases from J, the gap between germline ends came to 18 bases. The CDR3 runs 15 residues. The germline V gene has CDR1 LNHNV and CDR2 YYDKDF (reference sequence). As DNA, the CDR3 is TGTGCCACCAGCCAGGACAGGGAGGGATTTAATGAGCAGTTCTTC. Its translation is CATSQDREGFNEQFF.

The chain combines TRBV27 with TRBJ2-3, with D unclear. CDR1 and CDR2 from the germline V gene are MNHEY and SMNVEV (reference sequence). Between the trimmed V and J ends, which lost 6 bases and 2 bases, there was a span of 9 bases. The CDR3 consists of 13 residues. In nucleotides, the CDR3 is TGTGCCAGCAGCTTGGCAAACACAGATACGCAGTATTTT. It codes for CASSLANTDTQYF.

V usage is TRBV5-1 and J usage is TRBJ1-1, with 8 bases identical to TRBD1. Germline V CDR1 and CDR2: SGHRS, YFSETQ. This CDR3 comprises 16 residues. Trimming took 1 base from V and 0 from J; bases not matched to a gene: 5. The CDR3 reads CASSLRQGAVNTEAFF. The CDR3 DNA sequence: TGCGCCAGCAGCTTGAGGCAGGGGGCGGTGAACACTGAAGCTTTCTTT.

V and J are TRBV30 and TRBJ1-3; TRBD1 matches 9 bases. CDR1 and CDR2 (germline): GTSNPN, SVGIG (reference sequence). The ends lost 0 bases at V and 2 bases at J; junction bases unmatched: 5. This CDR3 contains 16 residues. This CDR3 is CAWSVRWDRAGNTIYF. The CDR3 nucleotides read TGTGCCTGGAGTGTACGATGGGACAGGGCTGGAAACACCATATATTTT. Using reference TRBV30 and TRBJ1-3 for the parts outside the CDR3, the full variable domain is SQTIHQWPATLVQPVGSPLSLECTVEGTSNPNLYWYRQAAGRGLQLLFYSVGIGQISSEVPQNLSASRPQDRQFILSSKKLLLSDSGFYLCAWSVRWDRAGNTIYFGEGSWLTVV.

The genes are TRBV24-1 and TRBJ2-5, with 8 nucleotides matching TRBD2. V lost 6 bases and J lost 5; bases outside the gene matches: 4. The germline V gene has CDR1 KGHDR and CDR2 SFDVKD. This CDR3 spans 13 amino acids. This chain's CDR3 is CATSSAGVETQYF. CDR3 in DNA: TGTGCCACCAGTTCAGCGGGGGTTGAGACCCAGTACTTC.

This chain's CDR3 is CASSQTREIGNSPLHF. The CDR3 DNA is TGTGCCAGCAGCCAAACCAGGGAAATCGGTAATTCACCCCTCCACTTT. This chain links TRBV4-2 with TRBJ1-6; perhaps TRBD1 as D (5 bases). V dropped 2 bases and J dropped 6 bases, with 14 bases sitting between them. The CDR3 loop spans 16 amino acids. The germline V gene encodes CDR1 LGHNA and CDR2 YNFKEQ.